Here is one TCR beta chain with its context. Its antigen is not known. The sample originates from a study of blood T cells in healthy people across ages. Regarding the study as a whole: Comparison with aged donors showed that long-lived donors had more naive CD4+ cells and higher diversity.

A second PCR, run for roughly 7 to 11 cycles, used a sample-barcoded 5' primer plus a J-beta primer mix. TCRdb fed the 5' RACE reads into MiXCR, producing one record per CDR3 protein. The table shows just under 550,000 distinct CDR3 sequences, with about 24% occurring only once. Each donor supplied 7.5 to 10 milliliters of peripheral blood. These same records also appear under a second study, on T cells of mothers and their children.

This clonotype originated in a boy younger than 18 in good health. The source material was blood.

CDR3 in DNA: TGTGCCAGCAGCTTAGATGGGACAGGGGGAAACAATGAGCAGTTCTTC. It translates to CASSLDGTGGNNEQFF. This chain connects TRBV7-2 to TRBJ2-1, with 11 positions matching TRBD1. The ends lost 1 base at V and 5 bases at J; junction bases unmatched: 4. Germline V gives CDR1 SGHTA, CDR2 FQGNSA. CDR3 length: 16 residues.